Included here is one T cell receptor beta chain sequence, with context. The CDR3 length is 13 residues. The germline CDR1 and CDR2 sequences are SEHNR and FQNEAQ (reference sequence). V was clipped by 11 bases and J by 3 bases, with 13 bases between them. These data come from a study of blood T cell repertoires in COVID-19. Participants' reported clinical history set cohort assignment. The authors' processing: From reference gene primer amplification, estimates of nucleated cell counts were derived. Sequencing was performed with immunoSEQ multiplex PCR; in TCRdb, only in-frame clones are kept and a portion is missing. From that table come the V and J calls and clone size; the DNA was used to work out D and trimming. The data hold fewer than 450,000 clones, with about 90% observed a single time.

V is TRBV7-9 and J is TRBJ1-4; D may be TRBD1 (5 bases). The origin of this receptor is a woman aged 25 to 39 who had recovered from COVID-19. Sequencing was performed on PBMCs or T cells enriched from blood (not recorded which). The CDR3 bases are TGTGCCGGAACGGGGGGGTCTAATGAAAAACTGTTTTTT. Protein product: CAGTGGSNEKLFF.